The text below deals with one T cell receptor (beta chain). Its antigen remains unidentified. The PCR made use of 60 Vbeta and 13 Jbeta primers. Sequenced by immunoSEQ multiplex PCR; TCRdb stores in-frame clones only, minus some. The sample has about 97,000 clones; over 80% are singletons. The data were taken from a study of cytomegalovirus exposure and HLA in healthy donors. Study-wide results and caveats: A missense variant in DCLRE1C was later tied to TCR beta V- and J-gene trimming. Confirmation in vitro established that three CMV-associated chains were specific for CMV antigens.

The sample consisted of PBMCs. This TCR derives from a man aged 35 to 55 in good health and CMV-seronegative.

CDR3 coding DNA: TGCGCCAGCAGCTCGACACTAGCGGGGAATAGCAATGAGCAGTTCTTC. Translated: CASSSTLAGNSNEQFF. J is TRBJ2-1 and V is TRBV5-1, with 10 nucleotides matching TRBD2. V lost 3 bases to trimming and J lost 6 bases; unmatched junction nucleotides: 9. The CDR3 has 16 amino acids. CDR1 is SGHRS, CDR2 YFSETQ, per germline. Full variable domain (remainder filled in from reference TRBV5-1 and TRBJ2-1): KAGVTQTPRYLIKTRGQQVTLSCSPISGHRSVSWYQQTPGQGLQFLFEYFSETQRNKGNFPGRFSGRQFSNSRSEMNVSTLELGDSALYLCASSSTLAGNSNEQFFGPGTRLTVL.